These T cell receptor beta chains were read from a single sample in a study of identifying expanded T cells in peripheral blood. The repertoire was sequenced with immunoSEQ multiplex PCR; TCRdb's copy has only in-frame clones and lacks some. There are about 100,000 clones in the sample; 88% occur only once, and roughly 3.9% lies in the top ten. The sequenced sample was blood. The receptors stem from a person between 18 and 75 years old in good health. CDR3s include the opening cysteine and the closing phenylalanine or tryptophan. D genes are given only for firm matches. A clone size is listed for some rows: how often the clone was seen (once, few, many), or a class if it is expanded.

J gene: TRBJ2-1; D gene: TRBD2; V gene: TRBV5-1; clone size: NA; CDR3 protein: CASGASGPSRYNEQFF; CDR3 DNA: TGCGCCAGCGGCGCTAGCGGACCCTCTCGGTATAATGAGCAGTTCTTC
J gene: TRBJ1-1; D gene: NA; V gene: TRBV7-3; clone size: NA; CDR3 protein: CASSPLTGSTEAFF; CDR3 DNA: TGTGCCAGCAGCCCCCTCACAGGGAGCACTGAAGCTTTCTTT
J gene: TRBJ2-1; D gene: TRBD2; V gene: TRBV19; clone size: NA; CDR3 protein: CASSIEEASGRVYEQFF; CDR3 DNA: TGTGCCAGTAGTATAGAAGAGGCTAGCGGGAGGGTCTATGAGCAGTTCTTC
J gene: TRBJ1-3; D gene: NA; V gene: TRBV9; clone size: NA; CDR3 protein: CASSVEQGLNTIYF; CDR3 DNA: TGTGCCAGCAGCGTAGAGCAGGGGCTGAACACCATATATTTT
J gene: TRBJ1-5; D gene: NA; V gene: TRBV21-1; clone size: NA; CDR3 protein: CASSCILPQGPNQPQHF; CDR3 DNA: TGTGCCAGCAGCTGCATTCTTCCACAGGGTCCCAATCAGCCCCAGCATTTT
J gene: TRBJ2-6; D gene: NA; V gene: TRBV6-1; clone size: NA; CDR3 protein: CASSEGSGANVLTF; CDR3 DNA: TGTGCCAGCAGTGAAGGGTCTGGGGCCAACGTCCTGACTTTC
J gene: TRBJ1-5; D gene: NA; V gene: TRBV7-8; clone size: NA; CDR3 protein: CASTPGGGEGQPQHF; CDR3 DNA: TGTGCCAGCACCCCTGGGGGAGGGGAGGGTCAGCCCCAGCATTTT
J gene: TRBJ1-1; D gene: NA; V gene: TRBV28; clone size: NA; CDR3 protein: CASSLQAGGIMNTEAFF; CDR3 DNA: TGTGCCAGCAGTTTACAAGCGGGGGGCATTATGAACACTGAAGCTTTCTTT
J gene: TRBJ2-2; D gene: NA; V gene: TRBV7-6; clone size: NA; CDR3 protein: CASGPDTGELFF; CDR3 DNA: TGTGCCAGCGGTCCGGACACCGGGGAGCTGTTTTTT
J gene: TRBJ2-6; D gene: NA; V gene: TRBV9; clone size: once; CDR3 protein: CASSTYRDPGANVLTF; CDR3 DNA: TGTGCCAGCAGCACCTACAGGGACCCTGGGGCCAACGTCCTGACTTTC
J gene: TRBJ2-7; D gene: NA; V gene: TRBV11-2; clone size: NA; CDR3 protein: CASSIQGYEQYF; CDR3 DNA: TGTGCCAGCAGCATACAGGGCTACGAGCAGTACTTC
J gene: TRBJ2-7; D gene: TRBD2; V gene: TRBV7-9; clone size: NA; CDR3 protein: CASSRTSGGIYEQYF; CDR3 DNA: TGTGCCAGCAGCCGGACTAGCGGGGGGATCTACGAGCAGTACTTC